These 32 T cell receptor beta chains were sequenced from one sample in a study of shared clonotypes between healthy human individuals. Method: immunoSEQ multiplex PCR; TCRdb's copy keeps in-frame clones and lacks some. The sample yields more than 2 million clones, roughly 96% seen once. The sequencing input was naive CD4+ T cells sorted from blood. Stated subset: CD45RA+ positively selected. The origin of the receptors is a man aged 18 to 35 in good health.

Note on this clone: This sample also contains other DNA sequences that code for the same CDR3. The CDR3: CASSVGEGSNQPQHF. The CDR3 DNA is TGTGCCAGCAGCGTGGGCGAGGGAAGCAATCAGCCCCAGCATTTT. This rearrangement joins TRBV9 to TRBJ1-5; D is uncertain. This CDR3 spans 15 amino acids. CDR1 is SGDLS and CDR2 is YYNGEE in the germline V gene. V was cut by 2 bases and J by 1 base, with 10 bases left in between.

The chain carries TRBV6-4 and TRBJ1-1, with D perhaps TRBD1 (5 bases). The CDR3 has 13 residues. From germline, CDR1 is MRHNA and CDR2 SNTAGT. Trimming cost V 3 bases and J 9 bases, with 14 bases left between them. The CDR3 DNA is TGTGCCAGCAGTGAAAGGGCAGGGTTGCAAGCTTTCTTT. This sequence encodes CASSERAGLQAFF.

The CDR3 DNA reads as TGTGCCAGCAGCCCCGGCCGGGGCTACAATGAGCAGTTCTTC. Encoded protein: CASSPGRGYNEQFF. The gene calls are TRBV7-3 and TRBJ2-1; possibly TRBD2 for D (5 bases). The CDR3 consists of 14 residues. V lost 5 bases and J 3 bases, leaving 11 bases between the germline ends. Germline CDR1 SGHTA, CDR2 FQGTGA.

This chain joins TRBV14 and TRBJ2-7; 7 bases map to TRBD1. Germline-derived CDR1 and CDR2 are SGHDN and FVKESK. With 2 bases clipped from V and 4 bases from J, the junction kept 11 bases outside the gene matches. The CDR3 has 16 residues. CDR3 bases: TGTGCCAGCAGCCAACGCCTGACAGGGCCAGGGTACGAGCAGTACTTC. The encoded protein is CASSQRLTGPGYEQYF.

This clone was counted once. Additional DNA sequences in this sample encode the identical CDR3. The V gene is TRBV7-2, the J gene TRBJ2-1; 7 positions match TRBD1. CDR3 length equals 15 residues. J gave up 0 bases and V 5 bases, and 4 bases lay outside the gene matches. In germline, CDR1 is SGHTA, CDR2 FQGNSA. CDR3 sequence (DNA): TGTGCCAGCAGCACCCGACAGGGCTCCTACAATGAGCAGTTCTTC. Its translation: CASSTRQGSYNEQFF.

V and J are TRBV6-6 and TRBJ2-7; D unclear. Germline V gene lookup returns CDR1 MNHNY and CDR2 SVGAGI (reference sequence). This CDR3 contains 15 residues. V lost 3 bases to trimming and J lost 0 bases, with 12 bases between them. The CDR3 loop reads CASSYSTLSSYEQYF. The CDR3 region has the DNA TGTGCCAGCAGTTATAGCACCTTAAGCTCCTACGAGCAGTACTTC.

CDR3 nucleotide sequence: TGTGCCAGCAGCTTAGTCGGGACAACCTACGAGCAGTACTTC. This encodes CASSLVGTTYEQYF. The V and J genes are TRBV7-2 and TRBJ2-7, with a tentative D call TRBD1 (6 bases). The CDR3 consists of 14 residues. Germline values: CDR1 SGHTA, CDR2 FQGNSA. Trimming pared 1 base from V and 2 bases from J, leaving 9 bases between.

Details on this clone: One base away lies a much larger clone, so this may be a sequencing read error. No conserved phenylalanine or tryptophan is present at the end of the CDR3, so a read error is the likely explanation. The rearrangement joins TRBV28 to TRBJ2-7; possibly TRBD1 for D (5 bases). In germline, CDR1 is MDHEN, CDR2 SYDVKM. This CDR3 spans 16 amino acids. The V gene lost 5 bases and the J gene lost 2 bases, with 19 bases spanning the gap. The CDR3 bases are TGTGCCAGCAGTCCCATAGACAGAAGATCAACCTACGAGCAGTACTCC. Translated, it gives CASSPIDRRSTYEQYS.

This chain uses TRBV7-2 with TRBJ1-6, with a weak D call TRBD1 (5 bases). This CDR3 has 14 amino acids. Trimming took off 4 bases at V and 6 bases at J, with 10 bases between the two ends. Germline lookup yields CDR1 SGHTA and CDR2 FQGNSA. The CDR3 DNA follows: TGTGCCAGCAGCTCCCGGGACCTTAATTCACCCCTCCACTTT. The encoded protein is CASSSRDLNSPLHF.

The rearrangement uses TRBV7-9 and TRBJ2-1, with D maybe TRBD2 (5 bases). CDR1 is SEHNR, CDR2 FQNEAQ, per germline (reference sequence). This CDR3 has 15 residues. V dropped 1 base and J dropped 3 bases, with 10 bases sitting between them. The CDR3 loop is CASSLGRTFYNEQFF. The CDR3 bases are TGTGCCAGCAGCTTAGGACGGACTTTCTACAATGAGCAGTTCTTC.

The V and J genes are TRBV5-4 and TRBJ1-2; 7 nucleotides align to TRBD1. V lost 1 base and J lost 1; bases outside the gene matches: 4. The CDR3 is 15 residues long. Germline V gene lookup returns CDR1 SGHNT and CDR2 YYREEE (reference sequence). This chain's CDR3 is CASSLFDRDNYGYTF. CDR3 nucleotides: TGTGCCAGCAGCTTGTTCGACAGGGATAACTATGGCTACACCTTC.

The genes are TRBV7-2 and TRBJ1-5; the D gene is possibly TRBD1 (5 bases). With 5 bases removed from V and 4 bases from J, the gap between germline ends came to 15 bases. The germline gives CDR1 SGHTA, CDR2 FQGNSA. The CDR3 contains 15 residues. The CDR3 DNA follows: TGTGCCAGCAGCCCCAGTATGCGGGGGAATCAGCCCCAGCATTTT. Amino acid sequence: CASSPSMRGNQPQHF.

This chain uses TRBV27 with TRBJ1-6, with 7 nucleotides matching TRBD1. The V and J ends lost 3 bases and 7 bases, in that order; junction bases with no gene match: 6. This CDR3 has 15 amino acids. Germline CDR1 is MNHEY and CDR2 is SMNVEV (reference sequence). CDR3 nucleotide sequence: TGTGCCAGCAGTTTTACCGGGACAGAGAATTCACCCCTCCACTTT. As protein: CASSFTGTENSPLHF.

The CDR3 spells CAWSGRLYGYTF. In nucleotides, the CDR3 is TGTGCCTGGAGCGGTCGGCTCTATGGCTACACCTTC. V is TRBV30 and J is TRBJ1-2, with D uncertain. Between the trimmed V and J ends, which lost 3 bases and 4 bases, there was a span of 9 bases. The germline CDR1 and CDR2 sequences are GTSNPN and SVGIG (reference sequence). The CDR3 runs to 12 residues.

This chain joins TRBV19 and TRBJ1-5; 7 bases are a match to TRBD1. The V gene's germline CDR1 is LNHDA and CDR2 SQIVND (reference sequence). The CDR3 is made up of 16 amino acids. V lost 7 bases and J lost 2; bases outside the gene matches: 11. The CDR3 DNA reads TGTGCCAGTACCGAGATAGGGACAGCCGGCAATCAGCCCCAGCATTTT. Protein sequence: CASTEIGTAGNQPQHF.

Comment on this clone: The sample has other DNA sequences that encode this CDR3 too. This chain links TRBV18 with TRBJ2-1; tentatively, D is TRBD2 (6 bases). The CDR3 contains 14 residues. V was shortened by 3 bases and J by 0 bases, with 6 bases between the two germline ends. Germline lookup yields CDR1 KGHSH and CDR2 LQKENI. DNA for the CDR3: TGTGCCAGCTCACCGGGACTCTCCTACAATGAGCAGTTCTTC. Amino acids: CASSPGLSYNEQFF.

The chain combines TRBV28 with TRBJ2-3, with TRBD1 as a possible D gene (5 bases). Trimming removed 8 bases at V and 6 bases at J, with 15 bases between. Germline values: CDR1 MDHEN, CDR2 SYDVKM. This CDR3 comprises 13 residues. The CDR3 region is CASAGVKGDTQYF. The CDR3 DNA follows: TGTGCCAGCGCCGGAGTGAAGGGGGATACGCAGTATTTT. The complete variable domain, with remaining parts taken from reference TRBV28 and TRBJ2-3, reads DVKVTQSSRYLVKRTGEKVFLECVQDMDHENMFWYRQDPGLGLRLIYFSYDVKMKEKGDIPEGYSVSREKKERFSLILESASTNQTSMYLCASAGVKGDTQYFGPGTRLTVL.

This rearrangement joins TRBV2 to TRBJ2-7; 9 bases are shared with TRBD2. J gave up 6 bases and V 3 bases, and 9 bases lay outside the gene matches. The CDR3 covers 15 residues. Germline V gives CDR1 SNHLY, CDR2 FYNNEI. CDR3 bases: TGTGCCAGCAGTGAGGACCCTAGCGGGATCGGCGAGCAGTACTTC. The encoded protein is CASSEDPSGIGEQYF.

This rearrangement joins TRBV6-6 to TRBJ2-5; D might be TRBD1 or TRBD2, each matching 5 bases. The CDR3 spans 14 residues. The germline V and J ends were trimmed by 0 bases and 5 bases, with 10 bases remaining between them. CDR1 is MNHNY and CDR2 is SVGAGI in the germline V gene (reference sequence). This chain's CDR3 is CASSYSTGTETQYF. DNA of the CDR3: TGTGCCAGCAGTTACTCGACGGGGACGGAGACCCAGTACTTC.

The genes are TRBV6-5 and TRBJ1-1; TRBD1 agrees at 7 bases. The trim removed 4 bases at V and 10 bases at J, leaving 15 bases unmatched. CDR1 is MNHEY and CDR2 is SVGAGI in the germline V gene. The CDR3 covers 15 residues. The CDR3 nucleotides are TGTGCCAGCAGTTCCATCCTAGGGGGCCCTATCGCAGCTTTCTTT. Residues: CASSSILGGPIAAFF.

The chain employs TRBV29-1 and TRBJ1-2; D not certain. CDR1 and CDR2 (germline): SQVTM, ANQGSEA. The CDR3 sequence is 12 residues long. Trimming removed 4 bases from V and 1 base from J, with 7 bases in between. In DNA form, the CDR3 reads TGCAGCGTTGTCAAGGATAACTATGGCTACACCTTC. This sequence encodes CSVVKDNYGYTF.

This chain connects TRBV18 to TRBJ2-7; maybe TRBD1 (6 bases). This CDR3 has 13 residues. Germline V gene lookup returns CDR1 KGHSH and CDR2 LQKENI. Between the trimmed V and J ends, which lost 5 bases and 2 bases, there was a span of 10 bases. The CDR3 region is CASSGTPAYEQYF. For the CDR3, the DNA is TGTGCCAGCTCAGGGACACCAGCCTACGAGCAGTACTTC.

This clone was observed a handful of times. V usage is TRBV7-8 and J usage is TRBJ1-1, with 7 positions matching TRBD1. The CDR3 has 15 amino acids. Germline V lookup: CDR1 SGHVS, CDR2 FQNEAQ. The J segment lost 1 base and the V segment lost 3 bases, leaving 5 bases of the junction unmatched. The CDR3 is CASSFMTGTNTEAFF. DNA of the CDR3: TGTGCCAGCAGCTTCATGACAGGGACGAACACTGAAGCTTTCTTT.

The chain links TRBV6-1 to TRBJ1-5; the D is unclear. In germline, CDR1 is MNHNS, CDR2 SASEGT. Trimming took off 4 bases at V and 0 bases at J, with 7 bases between the two ends. The CDR3 spans 14 residues. The CDR3 sequence: CASSVHTSNQPQHF. The CDR3 DNA reads as TGTGCCAGCAGTGTGCACACTAGCAATCAGCCCCAGCATTTT.

This rearrangement joins TRBV2 to TRBJ1-5, with D perhaps matching TRBD1 (5 bases). The CDR3 is 14 amino acids. Per the germline V gene, CDR1 is SNHLY and CDR2 is FYNNEI. V gave up 2 bases and J gave up 7 bases, with 12 bases separating them. The CDR3 reads CASSEFQEGQPQHF. DNA of the CDR3: TGTGCCAGCAGTGAATTTCAGGAGGGGCAGCCCCAGCATTTT.

For this clone: This sample includes further DNA sequences coding for the same CDR3. The chain uses TRBV5-1 and TRBJ1-5; perhaps TRBD1 as D (6 bases). The CDR3 is made up of 15 amino acids. The germline CDR1 and CDR2 sequences are SGHRS and YFSETQ. Trimming shortened V by 4 bases and J by 7 bases, and 18 bases separated the two germline ends. The CDR3 is CASSPTPGEGQPQHF. In DNA, the CDR3 is TGCGCCAGCAGCCCAACCCCAGGGGAGGGCCAGCCCCAGCATTTT.

This clone was found a few times. V and J are TRBV9 and TRBJ1-6, with no clear D. V lost 4 bases and J 8 bases, leaving 19 bases between the germline ends. This CDR3 spans 16 amino acids. Germline loops: CDR1 SGDLS, CDR2 YYNGEE. The chain's CDR3 is CASSPTWGWGDSPLHF. The CDR3 nucleotides are TGTGCCAGCAGCCCGACTTGGGGTTGGGGAGATTCACCCCTCCACTTT.

The chain couples TRBV30 to TRBJ2-3; 12 bases match TRBD2. The germline CDR1 and CDR2 sequences are GTSNPN and SVGIG (reference sequence). The length of the CDR3 is 21 residues. V shed 0 bases, J shed 0 bases, and the junction held 16 bases outside the gene matches. The CDR3: CAWSVPGLAGGPALSTDTQYF. CDR3 DNA: TGTGCCTGGAGTGTACCCGGGCTAGCGGGGGGGCCGGCTCTCAGCACAGATACGCAGTATTTT.

The CDR3 spells CASSLFSRGREKLFF. Here the CDR3 DNA reads TGTGCCAGCAGTTTATTCAGCAGGGGACGGGAAAAACTGTTTTTT. This chain links TRBV28 with TRBJ1-4; possibly TRBD1 for D (6 bases). The CDR3 contains 15 residues. Germline V gene data show CDR1 as MDHEN and CDR2 as SYDVKM. Trimming pared 1 base from V and 8 bases from J, leaving 14 bases between.

This CDR3 is CASTGLFGGYTF. The DNA for the CDR3 is TGTGCCAGCACGGGTCTGTTCGGCGGCTACACCTTC. This chain links TRBV7-9 with TRBJ1-2; D is unresolved. V gave up 7 bases and J gave up 8 bases, with 14 bases separating them. The CDR3 contains 12 residues. Germline V gives CDR1 SEHNR, CDR2 FQNEAQ (reference sequence).

The V gene is TRBV4-1, the J gene TRBJ1-1, with D possibly being TRBD1 (6 bases). CDR1 is MGHRA and CDR2 is YSYEKL in the germline V gene. This CDR3 has 15 residues. V was clipped by 0 bases and J by 4 bases, with 12 bases between them. The CDR3 reads CASSQDRGLGTEAFF. CDR3 DNA sequence: TGCGCCAGCAGCCAAGATCGGGGGCTTGGCACTGAAGCTTTCTTT.

The chain links TRBV29-1 to TRBJ2-3; TRBD2 might be the D (5 bases). Looked up from germline, CDR1 is SQVTM and CDR2 is ANQGSEA. The CDR3 contains 13 residues. The V end lost 1 base, the J end lost 0 bases, and 5 bases lay between the germline ends. As DNA, the CDR3 is TGCAGCGTTGAAGGGACTAGCACAGATACGCAGTATTTT. Translating gives CSVEGTSTDTQYF.